Below, 5 T cell receptor beta chains from the same sample are listed, as sequenced in a study of cytomegalovirus exposure and HLA in healthy donors. Both 60 Vbeta primers and 13 Jbeta primers went into the PCR. Data came from immunoSEQ multiplex PCR; TCRdb stores just in-frame clones and leaves some out. The repertoire shows about 100,000 clones; the top ten hold approximately 6%. The specimen was PBMCs. Receptor source: a girl between 10 and 17 years old in good health and CMV-seropositive.

Here the CDR3 DNA reads TGTGCCAGTACCGCTTCACCTTACGGGGATCAGCCCCAGCATTTT. As protein: CASTASPYGDQPQHF. The V call is TRBV19, the J call TRBJ1-5; D gene unclear. Trimming took 7 bases from V and 5 from J, leaving 18 bases between them. This CDR3 spans 15 amino acids. Germline V gene sequence: CDR1 LNHDA, CDR2 SQIVND (reference sequence).

The J gene is TRBJ2-7, the V gene TRBV2, with D possibly matching TRBD1 (5 bases). V lost 0 bases and J lost 0, with 9 bases in between. Germline lookup yields CDR1 SNHLY and CDR2 FYNNEI. The CDR3 spans 15 residues. The CDR3 loop reads CASSEADTDSYEQYF. CDR3 nucleotide sequence: TGTGCCAGCAGTGAAGCGGACACAGACTCCTACGAGCAGTACTTC.

The CDR3 DNA sequence: TGTGCCAGCAGCTCCCCGGCTGGGGGGGATAATTCACCCCTCCACTTT. Its protein product is CASSSPAGGDNSPLHF. This sequence joins TRBV7-2 and TRBJ1-6; possible D gene TRBD1, 5 bases. V was clipped by 4 bases and J by 5 bases, with 15 bases between them. The CDR3 extends over 16 amino acids. Germline V gene lookup returns CDR1 SGHTA and CDR2 FQGNSA.

The chain is built from TRBV7-9 and TRBJ1-6; D is perhaps TRBD1 (5 bases). Germline V gene lookup returns CDR1 SEHNR and CDR2 FQNEAQ (reference sequence). The CDR3 loop spans 15 amino acids. Between the trimmed V and J ends, which lost 1 base and 10 bases, there was a span of 14 bases. CDR3 residues: CASSLGGTGSSPLHF. The CDR3 DNA reads TGTGCCAGCAGCTTAGGGGGAACAGGATCGTCACCCCTCCACTTT. The whole variable domain, remainder taken from reference TRBV7-9 and TRBJ1-6, is DTGVSQNPRHKITKRGQNVTFRCDPISEHNRLYWYRQTLGQGPEFLTYFQNEAQLEKSRLLSDRFSAERPKGSFSTLEIQRTEQGDSAMYLCASSLGGTGSSPLHFGNGTRLTVT.

The J gene is TRBJ2-3, the V gene TRBV7-8, with TRBD1 matching over 11 bases. The V gene end was trimmed by 2 bases and the J gene end by 4 bases; junction bases not matched to a gene: 8. Germline V gene data show CDR1 as SGHVS and CDR2 as FQNEAQ. CDR3 length: 17 amino acids. This CDR3 is CASSLRRTGGPSDTQYF. DNA of the CDR3: TGTGCCAGCAGCTTAAGACGGACAGGGGGCCCCTCAGATACGCAGTATTTT.